These T cell receptor beta chains were read from a single sample in a study of blood T cell repertoires in COVID-19. Libraries were prepared by immunoSEQ multiplex PCR; TCRdb keeps only in-frame clonotypes and omits some of them. Here the sample spans tens of thousands of clones, 80% being singletons. Sequenced: peripheral blood. All receptors come from a human donor in a cohort sampled during active COVID-19. The CDR3 runs from the conserved cysteine through the conserved F or W. A D gene is named only where the DNA matches it firmly. Clone size appears in some rows only: once, few, many, or a class for an expanded clone.

>TRBD2|-|TRBV27|TRBJ2-7
TGTGCCAGCAGTTTATCGGGGGGTAGCGGGAGGGCCTACGAGCAGTACTTC
CASSLSGGSGRAYEQYF
>-|-|TRBV10-1|TRBJ2-3
TGCGCCAGCAGCGTAAGCGCAGATACGCAGTATTTT
CASSVSADTQYF
>TRBD2|-|TRBV19|TRBJ2-7
TGTGCCAGTAGTGCAGTAAGCGGGAGATCCGAGCAGTACTTC
CASSAVSGRSEQYF
>-|-|TRBV3-1/TRBV3-2|TRBJ2-2
TGTGCCAGCAGCCAAGGAGGCGCCGGGGAGCTGTTTTTT
CASSQGGAGELFF
>-|-|TRBV7-2|TRBJ2-1
TGTGCCAGCAGCTTGACTGGTGGCCCCTCAGGGGAGCAGTTCTTC
CASSLTGGPSGEQFF
>-|few|TRBV23-1|TRBJ2-7
TGCGCCTCTCGTCGGGGTCTCCACGAGCAGTACTTC
CASRRGLHEQYF
>-|-|TRBV28|TRBJ1-1
TGTGCCAGCAGCCGTGACAGGAACACTGAAGCTTTCTTT
CASSRDRNTEAFF
>-|-|TRBV6-4|TRBJ1-2
TGTGCCAGCAGCCGGGGGGCGAACTATGGCTACACCTTC
CASSRGANYGYTF
>-|-|TRBV28|TRBJ2-3
TGTGCCAGCAGTTTTGCCCGGCGGGGAGATACGCAGTATTTT
CASSFARRGDTQYF
>TRBD1|-|TRBV6-5|TRBJ2-7
TGTGCCAGCAGTTACGGCCGACAGGGCTCCTACGAGCAGTACTTC
CASSYGRQGSYEQYF
>TRBD2|-|TRBV7-9|TRBJ2-1
TGTGCCAGCAGCTTAGCCGTAGCGGGAGGGCCGAGGAATGAGCAGTTCTTC
CASSLAVAGGPRNEQFF
>TRBD1|-|TRBV3-1/TRBV3-2|TRBJ1-1
TGTGCCACGCGCCCACAGGGGGCGCGAACTGAAGCTTTCTTT
CATRPQGARTEAFF
>TRBD2|-|TRBV2|TRBJ2-5
TGTGCCAGCACAGTTGCGGGAGGTGCAGAGACCCAGTACTTC
CASTVAGGAETQYF
>-|-|TRBV5-1|TRBJ2-6
TGCGCCAGCAGCTTGGCCGGGTCGGGGGCCAACGTCCTGACTTTC
CASSLAGSGANVLTF
>-|-|TRBV12-3/TRBV12-4|TRBJ2-5
TGTGCCAGCAGGGCGGGGCCGGGAGAGACCCAGTACTTC
CASRAGPGETQYF